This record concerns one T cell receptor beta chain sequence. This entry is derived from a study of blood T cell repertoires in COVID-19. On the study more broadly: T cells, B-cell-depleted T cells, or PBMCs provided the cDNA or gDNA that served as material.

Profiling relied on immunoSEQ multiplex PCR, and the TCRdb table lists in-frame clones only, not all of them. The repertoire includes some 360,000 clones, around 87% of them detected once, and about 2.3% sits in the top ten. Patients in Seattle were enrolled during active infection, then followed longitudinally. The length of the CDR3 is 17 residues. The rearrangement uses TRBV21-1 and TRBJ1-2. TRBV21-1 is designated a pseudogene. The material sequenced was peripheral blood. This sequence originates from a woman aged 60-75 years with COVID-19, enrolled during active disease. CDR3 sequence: CASSTPDGGTPNYGYTF. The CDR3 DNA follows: TGTGCCAGCAGCACTCCTGATGGTGGGACTCCTAACTATGGCTACACCTTC.